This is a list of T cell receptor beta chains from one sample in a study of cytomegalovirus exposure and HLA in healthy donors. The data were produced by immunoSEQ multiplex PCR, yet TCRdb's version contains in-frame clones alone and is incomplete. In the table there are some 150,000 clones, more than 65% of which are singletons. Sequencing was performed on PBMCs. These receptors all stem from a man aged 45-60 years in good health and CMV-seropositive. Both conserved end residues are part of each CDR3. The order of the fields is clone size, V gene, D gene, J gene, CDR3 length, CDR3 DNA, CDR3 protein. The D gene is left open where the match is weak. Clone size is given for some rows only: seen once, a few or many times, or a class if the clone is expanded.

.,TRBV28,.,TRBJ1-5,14,TGTGCCAGCAGTGCCACCCTCGGGGAACAGCCCCAGCATTTT,CASSATLGEQPQHF
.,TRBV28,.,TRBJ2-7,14,TGTGCCAGCAGTTTCCTCGGGACATACTACGAGCAGTACTTC,CASSFLGTYYEQYF
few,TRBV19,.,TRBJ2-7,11,TGTGCCAGTAGCCAGGCCTACGAGCAGTACTTC,CASSQAYEQYF
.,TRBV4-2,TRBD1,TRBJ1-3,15,TGTGCCAGCAGCCACACAGGGGGAACTGGAAACACCATATATTTT,CASSHTGGTGNTIYF
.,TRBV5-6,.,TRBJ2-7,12,TGTGCCAGCAGCCCGGGGGCGGGAGCCAAGTATTTC,CASSPGAGAKYF
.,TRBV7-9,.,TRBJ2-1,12,TGTGCCAGCAGCCTAGTGGCTGATGAGCAGTTCTTC,CASSLVADEQFF
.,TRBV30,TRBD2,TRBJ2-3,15,TGTGCCTGGAGTTCCTGGGGGGGAAGCACAGATACGCAGTATTTT,CAWSSWGGSTDTQYF
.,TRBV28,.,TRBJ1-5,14,TGTGCCAGCAGGACTGGGGAGAACAATCAGCCCCAGCATTTT,CASRTGENNQPQHF
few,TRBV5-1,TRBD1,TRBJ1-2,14,TGCGCCAGCAGCAGAGAGGGACAGGACCATGGCTACACCTTC,CASSREGQDHGYTF
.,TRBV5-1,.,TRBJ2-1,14,TGCGCCAGCAGCTTGAGTCGGTCTAACAATGAGCAGTTCTTC,CASSLSRSNNEQFF
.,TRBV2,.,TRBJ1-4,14,TGTGCCAGCAGTGTGACAGTATTAAGTGAAAAACTGTTTTTT,CASSVTVLSEKLFF
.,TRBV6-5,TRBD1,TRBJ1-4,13,TGTGCCAGCAGACAGGGGGGGAGTGAAAAACTGTTTTTT,CASRQGGSEKLFF
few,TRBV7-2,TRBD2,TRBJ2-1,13,TGTGCCAGCAGCCACGGGGGGATGGGTGAGCAGTTCTTC,CASSHGGMGEQFF
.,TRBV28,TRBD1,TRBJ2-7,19,TGTGCCAGCAGTTACAGCCGGGTAGTGAGAACAGGGGAATCCTACGAGCAGTACTTC,CASSYSRVVRTGESYEQYF
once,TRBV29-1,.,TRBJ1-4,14,TGCAGCGTTGAGGTCCAGGGAACTAATGAAAAACTGTTTTTT,CSVEVQGTNEKLFF
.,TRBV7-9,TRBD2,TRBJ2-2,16,TGTTCCAGCAGCTCCTGGACTAGCGGGAGGGCCCGGGAGCTGTTTTTT,CSSSSWTSGRARELFF
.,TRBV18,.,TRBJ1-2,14,TGTGCCAGCTCACCGACAGCGACTAACTATGGCTACACCTTC,CASSPTATNYGYTF
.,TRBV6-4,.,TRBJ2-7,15,TGTGCCAGCAGTAGGGACTTTTTGAATAGGGACGAGCAGTACTTC,CASSRDFLNRDEQYF
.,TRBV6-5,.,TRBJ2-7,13,TGTGCCAGCAGTTACAAACAGGGCTACGAGCAGTACTTC,CASSYKQGYEQYF
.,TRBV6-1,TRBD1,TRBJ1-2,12,TGTGCCAGCAGCGGCGACAGGGTTGGCTACACCTTC,CASSGDRVGYTF
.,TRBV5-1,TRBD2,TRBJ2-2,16,TGCGCCAGCAGCTTGCCCGGGGGGGGAAACACCGGGGAGCTGTTTTTT,CASSLPGGGNTGELFF
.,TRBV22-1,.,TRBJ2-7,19,TGTCCTGGGAGCGCACGGCCAGAACCCACCGGGACAGGGTCCTACGAGCAGTACTTC,CPGSARPEPTGTGSYEQYF
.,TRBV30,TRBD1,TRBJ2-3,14,TGTGCCTCCGGGGGGACAGGGGGGACAGATACGCAGTATTTT,CASGGTGGTDTQYF
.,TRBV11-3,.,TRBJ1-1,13,TGTGCCAGCAGCCCCAGGTTTAACACTGAAGCTTTCTTT,CASSPRFNTEAFF
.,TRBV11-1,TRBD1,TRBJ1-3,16,TGTGCCAGCAGGAACGAGGGACAGGGGATCGGAAACACCATATATTTT,CASRNEGQGIGNTIYF
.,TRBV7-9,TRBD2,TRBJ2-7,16,TGTGCCAGCAGCCCAAGCGGACTAGTAGGATCCTACGAGCAGTACTTC,CASSPSGLVGSYEQYF